The 32 T cell receptor beta chains below were found in one sample sequenced in a study of metastatic and nonmetastatic thyroid tumors. TCRdb reprocessed the PCR reads using MiXCR. The data hold approximately 37,000 clones, with about 15% observed a single time. Patients were all untreated before their thyroid surgery. Source material: blood. The receptors originated from a male donor with papillary thyroid cancer or a benign thyroid nodule (not recorded which). Some clones in this sample may be carry-over from other donors' samples.

This clone was detected ten times or more. Written as DNA, the CDR3 is TGCAGTGCTAGTGAGCGGGAGGGCCATGTAACAGATACGCAGTATTTT. The encoded protein is CSASEREGHVTDTQYF. J is TRBJ2-3 and V is TRBV20-1, with 10 bases matching TRBD2. V lost 3 bases and J lost 3; bases outside the gene matches: 9. The CDR3 is 16 residues long. Germline CDR1 and CDR2: DFQATT and SNEGSKA (reference sequence).

This clone has a count of ten or more. The V gene is TRBV7-8, the J gene TRBJ1-5; D unresolved. The CDR3 spans 14 residues. The germline V gene encodes CDR1 SGHVS and CDR2 FQNEAQ. V was cut by 2 bases and J by 4 bases, with 9 bases left in between. The DNA of the CDR3 is TGTGCCAGCAGCTTATGGCGGGGAAATCAGCCCCAGCATTTT. Translation: CASSLWRGNQPQHF. The whole variable domain, remainder taken from reference TRBV7-8 and TRBJ1-5, is GAGVSQSPRYKVAKRGQDVALRCDPISGHVSLFWYQQALGQGPEFLTYFQNEAQLDKSGLPSDRFFAERPEGSVSTLKIQRTQQEDSAVYLCASSLWRGNQPQHFGDGTRLSIL.

This clone was recorded at least ten times. The V gene is TRBV20-1, the J gene TRBJ2-2; D is possibly TRBD1 or TRBD2 (6 bases each). The CDR3 runs to 15 residues. V lost 6 bases and J 6 bases, leaving 20 bases between the germline ends. CDR1 DFQATT and CDR2 SNEGSKA come from the germline V gene (reference sequence). CDR3 sequence: CSARLGGRASGELFF. For the CDR3, the DNA is TGCAGTGCGAGACTAGGGGGGAGAGCCTCCGGGGAGCTGTTTTTT.

The sample holds many counts of this clone. The J gene is TRBJ2-7, the V gene TRBV30; no firm D call. Trimming cost V 0 bases and J 4 bases, with 4 bases left between them. Germline V gene sequence: CDR1 GTSNPN, CDR2 SVGIG (reference sequence). This CDR3 has 11 amino acids. The CDR3 DNA reads as TGTGCCTGGAGTGTTGTTTACGAGCAGTACTTC. Its translation is CAWSVVYEQYF.

This clone appeared many times. V gene TRBV7-2 combines with J gene TRBJ2-7; D call uncertain. The CDR3 contains 14 residues. Germline loops: CDR1 SGHTA, CDR2 FQGNSA. Trimming cost V 2 bases and J 3 bases, with 11 bases left between them. CDR3 in amino acids: CASSLSWMDYEQYF. For the CDR3, the DNA is TGTGCCAGCAGCTTAAGTTGGATGGACTACGAGCAGTACTTC.

This clone has a count of ten or more. The genes are TRBV19 and TRBJ1-4; D call uncertain. Germline V CDR1 and CDR2: LNHDA, SQIVND (reference sequence). CDR3 size: 13 residues. V was trimmed by 3 bases and J by 3 bases, leaving 5 bases between them. The CDR3 loop reads CASSIPANEKLFF. CDR3 bases: TGTGCCAGTAGTATTCCCGCTAATGAAAAACTGTTTTTT.

This clone appeared many times. The chain has TRBV7-3 and TRBJ2-3; 8 bases are a match to TRBD2. Looked up from germline, CDR1 is SGHTA and CDR2 is FQGTGA. The CDR3 contains 13 residues. After removal of 5 bases from V and 5 bases from J, the junction contained 3 bases not matched to a gene. In DNA, the CDR3 is TGTGCCAGCAGCGGGAGCGGGGGAGATACGCAGTATTTT. Protein: CASSGSGGDTQYF.

This clone was found many times. The rearrangement uses TRBV27 and TRBJ1-5; tentatively, D is TRBD1 (5 bases). Between the trimmed V and J ends, which lost 2 bases and 6 bases, there was a span of 8 bases. Germline assignment: CDR1 MNHEY and CDR2 SMNVEV (reference sequence). The CDR3 is 13 residues long. CDR3 residues: CASSLDRGQPQHF. For the CDR3, the DNA is TGTGCCAGCAGTTTAGATAGGGGTCAGCCCCAGCATTTT.

This clone came up many times. The chain has TRBV4-1 and TRBJ1-6; D not resolved. V lost 3 bases to trimming and J lost 1 base, with 7 bases between them. The CDR3 has 15 residues. Germline assignment: CDR1 MGHRA and CDR2 YSYEKL. The chain's CDR3 is CASSQEGSYNSPLHF. The CDR3 DNA sequence: TGCGCCAGCAGCCAGGAAGGGTCCTATAATTCACCCCTCCACTTT.

This clone was seen ten or more times. This sequence joins TRBV7-2 and TRBJ2-3; D ambiguous. Deletions cut 4 bases from V and 2 bases from J, with 1 base between. The CDR3 covers 11 residues. The germline V gene encodes CDR1 SGHTA and CDR2 FQGNSA. This chain's CDR3 is CASSYTDTQYF. As DNA, the CDR3 is TGTGCCAGCAGCTACACAGATACGCAGTATTTT.

This clone appeared a few times. The chain employs TRBV12-3 or TRBV12-4 and TRBJ1-2; weak D call: TRBD1 (6 bases). Trimming pared 11 bases from V and 4 bases from J, leaving 20 bases between. The CDR3 has 14 amino acids. CDR3 bases: TGTGCCGGCACCGGAACAGGGCAGGTCTATGGCTACACCTTC. Protein: CAGTGTGQVYGYTF.

The table lists this clone with a few counts. The gene calls are TRBV20-1 and TRBJ2-7; no clear D gene. There are 14 residues in the CDR3. Per germline, CDR1 DFQATT and CDR2 SNEGSKA (reference sequence). Trimming shortened V by 4 bases and J by 7 bases, and 20 bases separated the two germline ends. Written as DNA, the CDR3 is TGCAGTGCTAACCCACTCAGCAGGCCTAGAGAGCAGTACTTC. Protein sequence: CSANPLSRPREQYF.

At least ten counts were recorded for this clone. The chain couples TRBV7-9 to TRBJ2-7, with 9 bases identical to TRBD2. This CDR3 has 13 residues. The germline gives CDR1 SEHNR, CDR2 FQNEAQ (reference sequence). The V gene end was trimmed by 10 bases and the J gene end by 2 bases; junction bases not matched to a gene: 6. The CDR3 here is CAIGGGRAYEQYF. The CDR3 DNA reads as TGTGCCATCGGGGGCGGGAGGGCCTACGAGCAGTACTTC.

This clone was picked up many times. V and J are TRBV15 and TRBJ2-3; D possibly corresponds to TRBD1 (6 bases). The CDR3 is made up of 14 amino acids. The germline CDR1 and CDR2 sequences are LNHNV and YYDKDF (reference sequence). V was shortened by 1 base and J by 2 bases, with 7 bases between the two germline ends. CDR3 residues: CATSRGQDTDTQYF. CDR3 nucleotide sequence: TGTGCCACCAGCAGAGGACAGGACACAGATACGCAGTATTTT.

This clone was detected ten times or more. Other DNA sequences in the sample encode the same CDR3. The CDR3, as DNA: TGTGCCATCAGCGACCGGGACAAACTGAACACCGGGGAGCTGTTTTTT. This codes for CAISDRDKLNTGELFF. The chain recombines TRBV10-3 with TRBJ2-2; D is perhaps TRBD1 (6 bases). The germline V gene has CDR1 ENHRY and CDR2 SYGVKD. Trimming cost V 6 bases and J 1 base, with 15 bases left between them. This CDR3 spans 16 amino acids.

This clone came up many times. V gene TRBV5-1 combines with J gene TRBJ1-6; TRBD1 matches 7 bases. The CDR3 runs to 15 residues. Trimming cost V 3 bases and J 10 bases; bases outside gene matches: 10. Germline V gene lookup returns CDR1 SGHRS and CDR2 YFSETQ. CDR3 residues: CASSSTGITSSPLHF. The CDR3 DNA follows: TGCGCCAGCAGCTCGACAGGGATAACATCCTCACCCCTCCACTTT.

This clone has at least ten counts. The chain has TRBV19 and TRBJ2-1, with TRBD2 matching 15 bases. The CDR3 loop spans 16 amino acids. V was pared by 5 bases and J by 9 bases, with 8 bases of the junction left unmatched. Germline lookup yields CDR1 LNHDA and CDR2 SQIVND (reference sequence). CDR3 in DNA: TGTGCCAGTAGTTCTACCGGGACTAGCGGGAGGAGTGAGCAGTTCTTC. This codes for CASSSTGTSGRSEQFF.

This clone was seen many times. J is TRBJ2-4 and V is TRBV11-2; the match to TRBD1 covers 12 bases. With 11 bases clipped from V and 7 bases from J, the junction kept 9 bases outside the gene matches. CDR1 is SGHAT and CDR2 is FQNNGV in the germline V gene. The CDR3 is made up of 14 amino acids. The CDR3 DNA reads as TGTGCCCGGTGGACCGGGACAGGGGGCAACATTCAGTACTTC. Translated, it gives CARWTGTGGNIQYF.

In its sample, this clone was seen many times. This may be a read error, as it is one base from a much larger clone. The chain combines TRBV5-1 with TRBJ1-1; D may be TRBD1 (5 bases). Germline CDR1 SGHRS, CDR2 YFSETQ. The CDR3 extends over 14 amino acids. The CDR3: CANSLLGDHTEAFF. The CDR3 DNA reads TGCGCCAACAGCTTGTTAGGGGACCACACTGAAGCTTTCTTT.

J is TRBJ1-2 and V is TRBV10-3; D is uncertain. Trimming took off 2 bases at V and 8 bases at J, with 9 bases between the two ends. Germline values: CDR1 ENHRY, CDR2 SYGVKD. The CDR3 has 12 amino acids. The CDR3 reads CAISEPLGGYTF. For the CDR3, the DNA is TGTGCCATCAGTGAGCCCCTAGGGGGCTACACCTTC.

This clone has ten or more counts. V usage is TRBV24-1 and J usage is TRBJ2-7; D gene unclear. This CDR3 has 15 residues. The V end lost 3 bases, the J end lost 0 bases, and 11 bases lay between the germline ends. Germline values: CDR1 KGHDR, CDR2 SFDVKD. In DNA form, the CDR3 reads TGTGCCACCAGTGATAGCATATCCAACTCCTACGAGCAGTACTTC. Translated, it gives CATSDSISNSYEQYF.

As to this clone: A much larger clone lies a single base off, so this may be a read error. The chain couples TRBV5-1 to TRBJ2-4; D not resolved. CDR3 length: 13 amino acids. The ends were cut back, 2 bases at V and 8 bases at J, with 11 bases in the middle. Per the germline V gene, CDR1 is SGHRS and CDR2 is YFSETQ. The DNA for the CDR3 is TGCGCCAGCAGCTTCACACGGGCGGACATTCAGTACTTC. Residues: CASSFTRADIQYF. Based on the CDR3 plus reference TRBV5-1 and TRBJ2-4, the full variable domain is KAGVTQTPRYLIKTRGQQVTLSCSPISGHRSVSWYQQTPGQGLQFLFEYFSETQRNKGNFPGRFSGRQFSNSRSEMNVSTLELGDSALYLCASSFTRADIQYFGAGTRLSVL.

The sample holds many counts of this clone. The rearrangement uses TRBV5-4 and TRBJ1-1; 9 bases map to TRBD1. Germline CDR1 and CDR2: SGHNT and YYREEE (reference sequence). This CDR3 spans 16 amino acids. V gave up 0 bases and J gave up 5 bases; unmatched junction bases: 8. CDR3 sequence reads: CASSLGGQGLKTEAFF. In DNA form, the CDR3 reads TGTGCCAGCAGCTTGGGTGGACAGGGGTTAAAAACTGAAGCTTTCTTT.

The chain joins TRBV5-1 to TRBJ2-1; D gene uncertain. Trimming removed 2 bases at V and 13 bases at J, with 19 bases between. Germline V CDR1 and CDR2: SGHRS, YFSETQ. The CDR3 spans 14 residues. The CDR3 protein is CASSLESIYNYQFF. CDR3 sequence (DNA): TGCGCCAGCAGCTTAGAGTCTATCTACAATTATCAGTTCTTC.

This chain links TRBV3-1 with TRBJ2-1, with 12 bases identical to TRBD2. CDR1 is LGHDT and CDR2 is YNNKEL in the germline V gene (reference sequence). V was pared by 8 bases and J by 7 bases, with 12 bases of the junction left unmatched. The CDR3 extends over 16 amino acids. This chain's CDR3 is CASQLLAGGRGNEQFF. The CDR3 bases are TGTGCCAGCCAGCTGCTAGCGGGAGGGCGTGGTAATGAGCAGTTCTTC.

This clone was seen repeatedly, ten times or more. The chain joins TRBV18 to TRBJ1-1; possible D gene TRBD1, 5 bases. Germline V gives CDR1 KGHSH, CDR2 LQKENI. The CDR3 totals 15 residues. Trimming cost V 3 bases and J 5 bases, with 16 bases left between them. The CDR3 bases are TGTGCCAGCTCACCCCACAAAGGGGTCAGTACTGAAGCTTTCTTT. Amino acid sequence: CASSPHKGVSTEAFF.

As to this clone: In the same sample, other DNA sequences code for this CDR3. V usage is TRBV12-3 or TRBV12-4 and J usage is TRBJ2-3; no reliable D call. There are 15 residues in the CDR3. V was shortened by 6 bases and J by 6 bases, with 19 bases between the two germline ends. The chain's CDR3 is CASSPLGGSSDTQYF. Here the CDR3 DNA reads TGTGCCAGCAGCCCCCTTGGTGGAAGCTCCGATACGCAGTATTTT.

This chain joins TRBV20-1 and TRBJ2-2; D is ambiguous. Looked up from germline, CDR1 is DFQATT and CDR2 is SNEGSKA (reference sequence). This CDR3 region has 15 residues. The ends were cut back, 1 base at V and 3 bases at J, with 12 bases in the middle. The CDR3 sequence: CSARAPALHTGELFF. Written as DNA, the CDR3 is TGCAGTGCTAGAGCTCCAGCACTTCACACCGGGGAGCTGTTTTTT.

In its sample, this clone was seen many times. A clone one base away is much larger, so this may be a read error. Given the absence of the conserved phenylalanine or tryptophan at the CDR3 end, a read error is likely. This chain links TRBV27 with TRBJ2-3; perhaps TRBD2 as D (5 bases). Germline loops: CDR1 MNHEY, CDR2 SMNVEV (reference sequence). The germline V and J ends were trimmed by 6 bases and 7 bases, with 14 bases remaining between them. CDR3 length equals 13 residues. The CDR3 region is CASSPTNGYTQYL. The DNA for the CDR3 is TGTGCCAGCAGCCCGACTAACGGTTATACGCAGTATCTT.

At least ten counts were recorded for this clone. Other DNA sequences of this sample code for an identical CDR3. The chain links TRBV10-3 to TRBJ2-1, with 7 nucleotides matching TRBD2. The germline V gene has CDR1 ENHRY and CDR2 SYGVKD. The CDR3 contains 15 residues. The trim removed 0 bases at V and 6 bases at J, leaving 5 bases unmatched. The CDR3 loop is CAISESAGVGNEQFF. For the CDR3, the DNA is TGTGCCATCAGTGAGTCGGCGGGAGTGGGCAATGAGCAGTTCTTC.

This clone was recorded at least ten times. The chain carries TRBV20-1 and TRBJ1-2; 10 nucleotides agree with TRBD1. CDR3 length: 12 amino acids. V lost 7 bases to trimming and J lost 4 bases; unmatched junction nucleotides: 3. Per the germline V gene, CDR1 is DFQATT and CDR2 is SNEGSKA (reference sequence). CDR3 residues: CSGDRGGYGYTF. The CDR3 coding sequence is TGCAGTGGGGACAGGGGCGGCTATGGCTACACCTTC.

This clone was detected many times. The J gene is TRBJ1-1, the V gene TRBV10-3, with TRBD1 as a possible D gene (5 bases). Germline values: CDR1 ENHRY, CDR2 SYGVKD. Trimming removed 3 bases at V and 1 base at J, with 9 bases between. The CDR3 extends over 14 amino acids. CDR3 residues: CAISDQGGNTEAFF. The CDR3 bases are TGTGCCATCAGTGATCAGGGTGGGAACACTGAAGCTTTCTTT.